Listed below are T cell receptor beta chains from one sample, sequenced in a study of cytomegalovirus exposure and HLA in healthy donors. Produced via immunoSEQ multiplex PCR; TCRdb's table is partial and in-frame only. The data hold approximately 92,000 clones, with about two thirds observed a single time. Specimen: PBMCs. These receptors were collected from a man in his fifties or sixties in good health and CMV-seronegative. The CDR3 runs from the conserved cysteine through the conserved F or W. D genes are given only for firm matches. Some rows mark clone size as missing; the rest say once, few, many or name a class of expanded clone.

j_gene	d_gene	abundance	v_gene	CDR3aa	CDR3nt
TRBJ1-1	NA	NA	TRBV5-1	CASSLGTGGLTEAFF	TGCGCCAGCAGCTTGGGTACAGGTGGATTGACTGAAGCTTTCTTT
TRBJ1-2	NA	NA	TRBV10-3	CAISEAGYGYTF	TGTGCCATCAGTGAGGCGGGCTATGGCTACACCTTC
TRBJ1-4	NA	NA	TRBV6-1	CASSADQGHNEKLFF	TGTGCCAGCAGTGCCGATCAGGGGCATAATGAAAAACTGTTTTTT
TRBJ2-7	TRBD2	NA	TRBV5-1	CASSFNGPGLASEQYF	TGCGCCAGCAGCTTCAATGGTCCGGGACTAGCTTCCGAGCAGTACTTC
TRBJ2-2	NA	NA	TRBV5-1	CASSLTGRVNTGELFF	TGCGCCAGCAGTCTAACAGGGAGGGTCAACACCGGGGAGCTGTTTTTT
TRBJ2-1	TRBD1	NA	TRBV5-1	CASSYTTGDEQFF	TGCGCCAGCAGCTACACAACAGGGGACGAGCAGTTCTTC
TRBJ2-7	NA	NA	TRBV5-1	CASSLVGGRSYEQYF	TGCGCCAGCAGCTTGGTAGGGGGACGGTCCTACGAGCAGTACTTC
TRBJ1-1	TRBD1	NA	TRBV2	CATGTGANTEAFF	TGTGCCACTGGGACAGGGGCGAACACTGAAGCTTTCTTT
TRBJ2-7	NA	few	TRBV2	CASRVAIDEQYF	TGTGCCAGTCGGGTAGCTATCGACGAGCAGTACTTC
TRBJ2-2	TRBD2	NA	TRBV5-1	CASIRTSGNMNTGELFF	TGCGCCAGCATCCGGACTAGCGGGAACATGAACACCGGGGAGCTGTTTTTT
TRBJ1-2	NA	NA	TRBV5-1	CASSLAQTALNYGYTF	TGCGCCAGCAGCTTGGCCCAGACAGCGCTAAACTATGGCTACACCTTC
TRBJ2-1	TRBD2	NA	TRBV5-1	CASSLDRASGGPYNEQFF	TGCGCCAGCAGCTTGGATCGGGCTAGCGGGGGGCCCTACAATGAGCAGTTCTTC
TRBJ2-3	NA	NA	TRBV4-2	CASSHAGTDTQYF	TGTGCCAGCAGCCACGCCGGGACAGATACGCAGTATTTT
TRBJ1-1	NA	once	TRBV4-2	CASSQEPRTGTEAFF	TGTGCCAGCAGCCAAGAACCCCGAACAGGGACTGAAGCTTTCTTT
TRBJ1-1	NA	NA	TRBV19	CASSIDGGGRGTEAFF	TGTGCCAGTAGTATAGATGGGGGAGGCCGCGGCACTGAAGCTTTCTTT